The sequence of this T cell receptor beta chain was determined in a study of shared clonotypes between healthy human individuals. Study background: Three CD4 naive, three CD4 memory, two CD8 naive and one CD8 memory plate were used per donor. The study's findings and limits: Non-shared clonotypes showed lower generation probabilities than clonotypes common to all four donors. Represented diversity (both genetic and exposure-history) was limited by the small number of donors. Relative to memory subsets, naive subsets generally showed larger estimated richness.

Trimming cost V 4 bases and J 8 bases; bases outside gene matches: 9. In germline, CDR1 is MNHNS, CDR2 SASEGT. The CDR3 runs 15 residues. Details on this clone: Its target is unknown.

The method was immunoSEQ multiplex PCR; TCRdb's version includes in-frame clones alone and lacks a portion of them. The sample includes some 580,000 clones, roughly 98% of them seen just once. Positively selected for CCR7, the CD45RO-negative cells used as naive CD8 cells excluded terminally differentiated effector memory CD45RA+ cells. The TCR was taken from a man aged 25 to 45 in good health. The genes are TRBV6-1 and TRBJ1-2; 11 positions match TRBD1. The sequenced material came from naive CD8+ T cells sorted from blood. CDR3 nucleotides: TGTGCCAGCAGTGTGGGACAGGGGGTAGGGTTGGGCTACACCTTC. Its protein is CASSVGQGVGLGYTF.